Below, 20 T cell receptor beta chains from the same sample are listed, as sequenced in a study of shared clonotypes between healthy human individuals. Assay: immunoSEQ multiplex PCR; the TCRdb copy retains only in-frame clones and omits some. Of about 690,000 clones in the sample, about nine tenths were seen once. The source material was memory CD8+ T cells from PBMCs. Stated subset: CD45RO+ cells pooled with CCR7-negative TemRA cells. These receptors were obtained from a man aged 18-30 years in good health. Some clones in this sample may be carry-over from other donors' samples.

The chain employs TRBV10-2 and TRBJ1-4, with TRBD1 identical over 7 bases. This CDR3 has 14 amino acids. Germline assignment: CDR1 WSHSY and CDR2 SAAADI. V shed 9 bases, J shed 7 bases, and the junction held 11 bases outside the gene matches. This CDR3 is CASLSRDSGEKLFF. The DNA for the CDR3 is TGCGCCAGTCTAAGCCGGGACAGCGGTGAAAAACTGTTTTTT.

The chain has TRBV19 and TRBJ1-1; TRBD1 matches 9 bases. The CDR3 has 17 amino acids. Per germline, CDR1 LNHDA and CDR2 SQIVND (reference sequence). The V segment lost 7 bases and the J segment 1 base; nucleotides outside the gene matches: 13. The CDR3 region is CASKVTGGSWANTEAFF. CDR3 nucleotides: TGTGCCAGTAAAGTTACAGGGGGCTCCTGGGCGAACACTGAAGCTTTCTTT.

The chain is built from TRBV19 and TRBJ1-5; D is ambiguous. In germline, CDR1 is LNHDA, CDR2 SQIVND (reference sequence). The CDR3 covers 18 residues. Trimming removed 7 bases at V and 0 bases at J, with 22 bases between. The CDR3 sequence is CASTPRGGLTSSNQPQHF. In nucleotides, the CDR3 is TGTGCCAGTACCCCCCGGGGAGGGCTAACCTCTAGCAATCAGCCCCAGCATTTT.

The chain combines TRBV9 with TRBJ2-7, with 8 bases identical to TRBD2. This CDR3 has 15 residues. Trimming at V came to 4 bases and at J to 6 bases, leaving 12 bases not matched to a gene. The germline V gene encodes CDR1 SGDLS and CDR2 YYNGEE. In DNA, the CDR3 is TGTGCCAGCAGCTTAGGACCGGGCCGGGGGGGCGAGCAGTACTTC. Protein sequence: CASSLGPGRGGEQYF.

As regards this clone: Other DNA sequences in the sample encode the same CDR3. V and J are TRBV13 and TRBJ2-7; D is uncertain. Trimming pared 0 bases from V and 7 bases from J, leaving 7 bases between. Germline V gives CDR1 PRHDT, CDR2 FYEKMQ (reference sequence). This CDR3 is 12 amino acids long. The CDR3 DNA sequence: TGTGCCAGCAGCTTAGGGACCGGGGAGCAGTACTTC. Translated, it gives CASSLGTGEQYF.

The chain employs TRBV28 and TRBJ1-1, with D possibly being TRBD1 (5 bases). The CDR3 is 12 amino acids. Trimming took 3 bases from V and 8 from J, leaving 10 bases between them. Germline V gene data show CDR1 as MDHEN and CDR2 as SYDVKM. CDR3 protein: CASSFGGIEAFF. CDR3 coding DNA: TGTGCCAGCAGTTTCGGGGGAATAGAAGCTTTCTTT.

The genes are TRBV7-9 and TRBJ1-2; the D is unclear. This CDR3 has 13 residues. Germline V lookup: CDR1 SEHNR, CDR2 FQNEAQ (reference sequence). With 11 bases removed from V and 7 bases from J, the gap between germline ends came to 20 bases. CDR3 protein: CAPGLVQNLGYTF. DNA for the CDR3: TGTGCCCCCGGTTTGGTACAGAATCTTGGCTACACCTTC.

The chain recombines TRBV7-8 with TRBJ2-5; 10 bases match TRBD2. From germline, CDR1 is SGHVS and CDR2 FQNEAQ. V was pared by 4 bases and J by 5 bases, with 10 bases of the junction left unmatched. The CDR3 runs 16 residues. This CDR3 reads CASSSPSGSGVETQYF. In DNA, the CDR3 is TGTGCCAGCAGCTCGCCTAGCGGGAGTGGGGTTGAGACCCAGTACTTC.

The chain carries TRBV27 and TRBJ1-3; 9 bases align to TRBD1. This CDR3 is built from 15 residues. The V segment lost 5 bases and the J segment 4 bases; nucleotides outside the gene matches: 6. Germline V gene sequence: CDR1 MNHEY, CDR2 SMNVEV (reference sequence). CDR3 bases: TGTGCCAGCAGTCCACAGGGGGCGGGGGGAAACACCATATATTTT. It encodes CASSPQGAGGNTIYF.

The chain has TRBV7-8 and TRBJ1-1; D is possibly TRBD1 (5 bases). V lost 0 bases, J lost 6 bases, and 11 bases lay in between. Germline V gene sequence: CDR1 SGHVS, CDR2 FQNEAQ. This CDR3 has 14 amino acids. CDR3 residues: CASSLAGTGPEAFF. The CDR3 DNA is TGTGCCAGCAGCTTAGCGGGGACCGGCCCTGAAGCTTTCTTT.

J is TRBJ1-3 and V is TRBV7-9; the D is unclear. The CDR3 is 14 residues long. Germline V gives CDR1 SEHNR, CDR2 FQNEAQ (reference sequence). Trimming left V 1 base short and J 4 bases short, with 8 bases between. The CDR3 here is CASSLGPDGNTIYF. CDR3 DNA sequence: TGTGCCAGCAGCTTAGGGCCAGACGGAAACACCATATATTTT.

CDR3 sequence reads: CASSPPAHTGEGEAFF. The CDR3 DNA reads as TGTGCCAGCAGCCCCCCGGCCCACACAGGGGAGGGTGAAGCTTTCTTT. This chain uses TRBV5-5 with TRBJ1-1, with 7 bases matching TRBD1. The V gene's germline CDR1 is SGHKS and CDR2 YYEKEE (reference sequence). With V trimmed by 4 bases and J by 7 bases, 16 bases remained unmatched. This CDR3 is built from 16 residues.

V gene TRBV7-9 combines with J gene TRBJ1-2, with a tentative D call TRBD1 (6 bases). Germline V CDR1 and CDR2: SEHNR, FQNEAQ (reference sequence). The CDR3 runs 13 residues. V lost 8 bases and J 6 bases, leaving 16 bases between the germline ends. CDR3 sequence: CASRPQGWNGYTF. In DNA form, the CDR3 reads TGTGCCAGCCGGCCCCAGGGGTGGAATGGCTACACCTTC.

V usage is TRBV5-1 and J usage is TRBJ1-2, with D perhaps matching TRBD1 (5 bases). V lost 0 bases, J lost 4 bases, and 10 bases lay in between. Germline CDR1 and CDR2: SGHRS and YFSETQ. The CDR3 length is 14 residues. CDR3 sequence reads: CASSLAGGIYGYTF. DNA for the CDR3: TGCGCCAGCAGCTTGGCCGGGGGGATCTATGGCTACACCTTC.

The J gene is TRBJ2-3, the V gene TRBV6-5; possible D gene TRBD2, 5 bases. From germline, CDR1 is MNHEY and CDR2 SVGAGI. This CDR3 comprises 14 residues. Trimming pared 5 bases from V and 1 base from J, leaving 10 bases between. CDR3 DNA: TGTGCCAGCAGTCCCGAGAGGGGCACAGATACGCAGTATTTT. Amino acids: CASSPERGTDTQYF.

The chain carries TRBV5-1 and TRBJ2-1, with 12 bases lining up with TRBD2. The V gene end was trimmed by 4 bases and the J gene end by 9 bases; junction bases not matched to a gene: 8. CDR3 length: 15 amino acids. From germline, CDR1 is SGHRS and CDR2 YFSETQ. CDR3 protein: CASSPGASGRGEQFF. CDR3 coding DNA: TGCGCCAGCAGCCCTGGGGCTAGCGGGAGGGGTGAGCAGTTCTTC.

The chain links TRBV7-8 to TRBJ2-7, with unresolved D. Germline loops: CDR1 SGHVS, CDR2 FQNEAQ. The germline V and J ends were trimmed by 7 bases and 0 bases, with 10 bases remaining between them. CDR3 length equals 13 residues. The CDR3 DNA follows: TGTGCCAGCACCATTATAAGCTCCTACGAGCAGTACTTC. It is translated as CASTIISSYEQYF.

This chain uses TRBV18 with TRBJ2-1; D is unclear. The germline gives CDR1 KGHSH, CDR2 LQKENI. CDR3 size: 14 residues. Trimming took off 2 bases at V and 10 bases at J, with 15 bases between the two ends. The CDR3 protein is CASSPVLPQEEQFF. CDR3 sequence (DNA): TGTGCCAGCTCACCAGTTCTACCCCAGGAGGAGCAGTTCTTC.

V usage is TRBV4-1 and J usage is TRBJ1-1; D gene ambiguous. Trimming left V 2 bases short and J 5 bases short, with 12 bases between. Germline assignment: CDR1 MGHRA and CDR2 YSYEKL. The CDR3 has 14 residues. CDR3 protein: CASSQKEGGTEAFF. As DNA, the CDR3 is TGCGCCAGCAGCCAAAAGGAGGGAGGGACTGAAGCTTTCTTT.

The CDR3 bases are TGTGCCAGCAGCGTTAACCTGGTTAGGGAGCTAGCGGGTAACACCGGGGAGCTGTTTTTT. This codes for CASSVNLVRELAGNTGELFF. The chain uses TRBV9 and TRBJ2-2, with 8 bases that match TRBD2. The CDR3 is made up of 20 amino acids. The germline V gene encodes CDR1 SGDLS and CDR2 YYNGEE. V dropped 2 bases and J dropped 2; count of bases not matched to a gene: 17.